The T cell receptor (beta chain) under discussion was sequenced for a study of Graves' ophthalmopathy and Graves' hyperthyroidism. Study findings and constraints: Most thyroid clonotypes with frequency above 0.001 were detected in blood too.

The hyperthyroidism patients, aged 18 to 65, had been newly diagnosed, with under 2 months' duration. The PBMC fraction was derived from about 9.2 ml of fresh peripheral blood. The CDR3 length is 17 residues. The V and J ends lost 5 bases and 2 bases, in that order; junction bases with no gene match: 9. CDR1 is MDHEN and CDR2 is SYDVKM in the germline V gene. The table lists this clonotype with many counts. Its target is unknown. Scientists amplified the TCR beta CDR3 regions from RNA transcripts. RT-PCR in the first round used HTBI primers; a second-round multiplex PCR followed. TCRdb used MiXCR to reprocess the multiplex PCR reads, holding one entry per CDR3 protein. The sample holds about 390,000 distinct CDR3 sequences, about a sixth seen once.

Sequenced sample: peripheral blood. The origin of this receptor is an adult woman with stable Graves' hyperthyroidism. The chain combines TRBV28 with TRBJ1-6; 7 nucleotides line up with TRBD1. The CDR3 DNA reads as TGTGCCAGCAGTCCTACAGGGGCCCCTCCCTATAATTCACCCCTCCACTTT. Translation: CASSPTGAPPYNSPLHF.